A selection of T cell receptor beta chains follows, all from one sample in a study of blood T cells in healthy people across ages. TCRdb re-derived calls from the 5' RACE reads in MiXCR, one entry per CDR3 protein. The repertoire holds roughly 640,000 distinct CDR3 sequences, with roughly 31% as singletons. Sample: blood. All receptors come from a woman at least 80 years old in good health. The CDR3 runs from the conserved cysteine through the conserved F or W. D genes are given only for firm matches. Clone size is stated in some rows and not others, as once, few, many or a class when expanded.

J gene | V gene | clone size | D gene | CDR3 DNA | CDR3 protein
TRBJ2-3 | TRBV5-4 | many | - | TGTGCCAGCAGCAACGGACAGAGTCCCCCCACATTGTATTTT | CASSNGQSPPTLYF
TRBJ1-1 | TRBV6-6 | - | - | TGTGCCAGCAGCTACTCGGTTAACAGGCTTGAAGCTTTCTTT | CASSYSVNRLEAFF
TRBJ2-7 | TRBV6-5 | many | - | TGTGCCAGCAGTTATTCGGACCCGTACTACGAGCAGTACTTC | CASSYSDPYYEQYF
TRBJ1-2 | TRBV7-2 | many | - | TGTGCCAGCAGCCAAGACCGGAGTGGGTTTGACTACACCTTC | CASSQDRSGFDYTF
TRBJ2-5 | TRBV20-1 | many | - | TGCAGTGCTAGCGGGGGACAGATTCAAGAGACCCAGTACTTC | CSASGGQIQETQYF
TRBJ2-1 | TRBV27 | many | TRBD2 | TGTGCCAGCAGCCTGAGCGCCGGGACTAGCGGGGGGCTGTACAATGAGCAGTTCTTC | CASSLSAGTSGGLYNEQFF
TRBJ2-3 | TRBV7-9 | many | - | TGTGCCAGCAGCTTAGCGATAACCACAGATACGCAGTATTTT | CASSLAITTDTQYF
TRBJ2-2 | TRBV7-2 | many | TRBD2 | TGTGCCAGCAGCTCACGACTAGCGGGGGGCGTCAACACCGGGGAGCTGTTTTTT | CASSSRLAGGVNTGELFF
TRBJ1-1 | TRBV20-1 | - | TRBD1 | TGCAGTGCCTCGGGACAGGGAGAATATGAAGCTTTCTTT | CSASGQGEYEAFF
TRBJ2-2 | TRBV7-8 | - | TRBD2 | TGTGCCAGCAGTCGACGCGGGGGAGGGCTAAGCACCGGGGAGCTGTTTTTT | CASSRRGGGLSTGELFF
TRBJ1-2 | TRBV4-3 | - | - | TGCGCCAGCAGCCAGCGCATGGGGTTCAACTATGGCTACACCTTC | CASSQRMGFNYGYTF
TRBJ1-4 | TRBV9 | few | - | TGTGCCAGCAGCGTAGGGCAGGGGAATGAAAAACTGTTTTTT | CASSVGQGNEKLFF
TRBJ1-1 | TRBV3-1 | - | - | TGTGCCAGCATCCGGGGGACGGGGGGCACTGAAGCTTTCTTT | CASIRGTGGTEAFF
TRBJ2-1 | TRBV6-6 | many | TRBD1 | TGTGCCAGCAGTTACAGCCGGGACAGGGGTAGCAATGAGCAGTTCTTC | CASSYSRDRGSNEQFF
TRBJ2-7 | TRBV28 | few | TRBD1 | TGTGCCGGCAGTTTATCGGGACAGAGCTCCTACAATGAGCAGTACTTC | CAGSLSGQSSYNEQYF
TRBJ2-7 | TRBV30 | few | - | TGTGCCTGGAGCCGAGGCGAGCAGTACTTC | CAWSRGEQYF
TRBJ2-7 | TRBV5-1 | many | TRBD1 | TGCGCCAGCAGTGTATCGGGACAGGGTCCTCGGGAGCAGTACTTC | CASSVSGQGPREQYF
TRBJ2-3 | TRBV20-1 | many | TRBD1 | TGCAGTGCCCAAGGGGTCGGGACAGGGAACACAGATACGCAGTATTTT | CSAQGVGTGNTDTQYF
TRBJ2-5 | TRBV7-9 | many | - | TGTGCCAGCAGCTTAGCGACCGCCGCATCGCAAGAGACCCAGTACTTC | CASSLATAASQETQYF
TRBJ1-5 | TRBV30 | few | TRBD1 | TGTGCCTCGAGGGGACAGGGCGTGAATAGCAATCAGCCCCAGCATTTT | CASRGQGVNSNQPQHF
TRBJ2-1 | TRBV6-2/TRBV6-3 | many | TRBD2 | TGTGCCAGCAGTCCAAGGACTAGCGGCGAGCAGTTCTTC | CASSPRTSGEQFF
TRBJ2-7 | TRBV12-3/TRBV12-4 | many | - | TGTGCCAGCAGTTTAGGGGACAAGCAGTTCTACGAGCAGTACTTC | CASSLGDKQFYEQYF
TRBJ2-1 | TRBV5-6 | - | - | TGTGCCAGCAGCTTCACCCCGGGTAGTGAGCAGTTCTTC | CASSFTPGSEQFF
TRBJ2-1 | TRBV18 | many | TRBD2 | TGTGCCAGCTCACAGGGACTAGCGGGGGGACCCTACAATGAGCAGTTCTTC | CASSQGLAGGPYNEQFF
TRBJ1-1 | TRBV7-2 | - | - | TGTGCCAGCAGCCCCCGACGGGATTCGAACACTGAAGCTTTCTTT | CASSPRRDSNTEAFF
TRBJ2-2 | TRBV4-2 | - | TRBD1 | TGTGCCAGCAGCCAAGATGTCAACAGGGGGACCACCGGGGAGCTGTTTTTT | CASSQDVNRGTTGELFF